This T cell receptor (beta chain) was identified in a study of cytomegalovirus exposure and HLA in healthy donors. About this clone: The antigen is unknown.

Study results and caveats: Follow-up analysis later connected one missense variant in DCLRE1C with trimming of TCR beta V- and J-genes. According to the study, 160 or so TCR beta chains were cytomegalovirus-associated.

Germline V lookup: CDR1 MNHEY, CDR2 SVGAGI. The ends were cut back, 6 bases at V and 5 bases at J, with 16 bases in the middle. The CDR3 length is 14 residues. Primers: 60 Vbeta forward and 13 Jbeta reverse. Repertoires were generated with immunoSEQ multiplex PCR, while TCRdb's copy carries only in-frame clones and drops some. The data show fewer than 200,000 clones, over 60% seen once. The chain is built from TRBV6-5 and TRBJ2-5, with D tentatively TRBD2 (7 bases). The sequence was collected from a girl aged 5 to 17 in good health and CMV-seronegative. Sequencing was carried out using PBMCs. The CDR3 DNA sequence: TGTGCCAGCAGCCCCGGGGGGCGCCGGGAGACCCAGTACTTC. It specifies CASSPGGRRETQYF.